Each of the 13 T cell receptor beta chains below was sequenced from the same sample in a study of immune evolution from preneoplasia to lung adenocarcinoma. Some clones are missing from TCRdb's copy, which holds only in-frame ones; the method was immunoSEQ multiplex PCR. The sample includes thousands of clones, 75% to 85% of them seen just once. What was sequenced was FFPE adjacent normal lung tissue. These receptor sequences come from a person aged 55-80 years with lung adenocarcinoma.

The chain carries TRBV5-1 and TRBJ2-7; 7 bases are shared with TRBD1. The V segment lost 4 bases and the J segment 5 bases; nucleotides outside the gene matches: 12. CDR1 and CDR2 from the germline V gene are SGHRS and YFSETQ. This CDR3 has 15 residues. DNA for the CDR3: TGCGCCAGCAGCCAAGGCCGACAGGGCTCTCACGAGCAGTACTTC. Translation gives CASSQGRQGSHEQYF.

This clone was seen a single time. The chain couples TRBV4-1 to TRBJ2-7; possibly TRBD1 for D (5 bases). V lost 3 bases, J lost 2 bases, and 14 bases lay in between. Germline V gives CDR1 MGHRA, CDR2 YSYEKL. This CDR3 comprises 15 residues. The CDR3 is CASSQLGDRAYEQYF. The CDR3 region has the DNA TGCGCCAGCAGCCAGTTGGGTGACAGAGCCTACGAGCAGTACTTC.

The chain employs TRBV30 and TRBJ1-4; D might be TRBD1 (5 bases). This CDR3 region has 16 residues. V was cut by 1 base and J by 7 bases, with 19 bases left in between. Germline V lookup: CDR1 GTSNPN, CDR2 SVGIG (reference sequence). CDR3 in DNA: TGTGCCTGGAGTGACCCCGTGTGGGGGGTGGGTGAAAAACTGTTTTTT. Protein product: CAWSDPVWGVGEKLFF.

The chain links TRBV5-1 to TRBJ2-2; 10 nucleotides align to TRBD1. The CDR3 covers 16 residues. Germline V lookup: CDR1 SGHRS, CDR2 YFSETQ. With V trimmed by 2 bases and J by 4 bases, 5 bases remained unmatched. The CDR3 DNA reads TGCGCCAGCAGCTTAGAAGGGACAGGGGTCACCGGGGAGCTGTTTTTT. As protein: CASSLEGTGVTGELFF.

V usage is TRBV6-5 and J usage is TRBJ2-1, with 8 positions matching TRBD1. The length of the CDR3 is 16 residues. Per germline, CDR1 MNHEY and CDR2 SVGAGI. J lost 6 bases, V lost 0 bases, and 7 bases had no gene match. The CDR3 nucleotides are TGTGCCAGCAGTTACTCCAGGACAGGGATAGGCAATGAGCAGTTCTTC. This codes for CASSYSRTGIGNEQFF.

This chain uses TRBV19 with TRBJ1-5; D ambiguous. This CDR3 comprises 13 residues. Germline CDR1 and CDR2: LNHDA and SQIVND (reference sequence). Between the trimmed V and J ends, which lost 1 base and 8 bases, there was a span of 9 bases. The CDR3 is CASSIVPSEPQHF. CDR3 DNA sequence: TGTGCCAGTAGTATAGTACCGTCCGAGCCCCAGCATTTT.

V gene TRBV7-9 combines with J gene TRBJ2-1, with 7 nucleotides matching TRBD2. This CDR3 is built from 14 residues. J lost 6 bases, V lost 3 bases, and 5 bases had no gene match. CDR1 and CDR2 (germline): SEHNR, FQNEAQ (reference sequence). The CDR3 DNA follows: TGTGCCAGCAGCTTTTGGCGGGAGTCCAATGAGCAGTTCTTC. Translated, it gives CASSFWRESNEQFF.

The CDR3 nucleotides read TGTGCCAGCAGCGTGACTAGCAACACCGGGGAGCTGTTTTTT. It codes for CASSVTSNTGELFF. This rearrangement joins TRBV9 to TRBJ2-2; TRBD2 aligns across 7 bases. Germline lookup yields CDR1 SGDLS and CDR2 YYNGEE. Trimming cost V 2 bases and J 2 bases; bases outside gene matches: 0. The CDR3 runs 14 residues.

The V gene is TRBV28, the J gene TRBJ2-7; D gene uncertain. This CDR3 contains 14 residues. V was cut by 6 bases and J by 2 bases, with 14 bases left in between. The germline CDR1 and CDR2 sequences are MDHEN and SYDVKM. CDR3 loop: CASSYPGRTYEQYF. In DNA, the CDR3 is TGTGCCAGCAGCTACCCCGGGCGAACCTACGAGCAGTACTTC.

The chain uses TRBV5-4 and TRBJ2-3; 8 nucleotides agree with TRBD2. The CDR3 runs 16 residues. The junction had 9 bases not matched to a gene; V was cut back by 0 bases and J by 6 bases. Germline CDR1 SGHNT, CDR2 YYREEE (reference sequence). CDR3 amino acids: CASSLDAGGSGDTQYF. The CDR3 nucleotides read TGTGCCAGCAGCTTGGACGCGGGAGGTAGCGGGGATACGCAGTATTTT.

The chain is built from TRBV4-3 and TRBJ2-3; TRBD1 aligns across 10 bases. Germline-derived CDR1 and CDR2 are LGHNA and YSLEER. V was clipped by 0 bases and J by 0 bases; unmatched bases: 15. The CDR3 is 21 residues long. CDR3 residues: CASSQDWGQGSLFTSTDTQYF. In DNA, the CDR3 is TGCGCCAGCAGCCAAGATTGGGGACAGGGGAGTTTGTTCACTAGCACAGATACGCAGTATTTT.

The rearrangement links TRBV5-4 to TRBJ1-2; D call uncertain. Germline CDR1 and CDR2: SGHNT and YYREEE (reference sequence). Between the trimmed V and J ends, which lost 4 bases and 5 bases, there was a span of 12 bases. CDR3 length: 13 residues. CDR3 sequence: CASSGGGEYGYTF. The CDR3 DNA sequence: TGTGCCAGCAGCGGCGGTGGGGAATATGGCTACACCTTC.

The chain recombines TRBV9 with TRBJ2-5; 11 bases align to TRBD2. The ends lost 2 bases at V and 3 bases at J; junction bases unmatched: 3. The CDR3 totals 15 residues. The germline V gene has CDR1 SGDLS and CDR2 YYNGEE. Here the CDR3 reads CASSVGTSGEETQYF. The CDR3 nucleotides are TGTGCCAGCAGCGTGGGGACTAGCGGAGAAGAGACCCAGTACTTC. The complete variable domain, with remaining parts taken from reference TRBV9 and TRBJ2-5, reads DSGVTQTPKHLITATGQRVTLRCSPRSGDLSVYWYQQSLDQGLQFLIQYYNGEERAKGNILERFSAQQFPDLHSELNLSSLELGDSALYFCASSVGTSGEETQYFGPGTRLLVL.